This T cell receptor (beta chain) was obtained from a study of cytomegalovirus exposure and HLA in healthy donors (dated by TCRdb to about 2017). A note on the overall study: According to an earlier analysis of around 600 of the donors, 200 million or so T cells yielded roughly 110 million unique TCR beta sequences and around 300 Gb of sequence data. Roughly 310 gigabases of sequencing data and tens of millions of unique TCR sequences were included in an early release covering about 600 HLA-typed donors. Of the roughly 390 genotyped donors, about 80% fell in the genetic ancestry cluster associated with self-reported Caucasian donors. The study aimed to test whether cataloging public T cell receptors could reveal signatures of past pathogen exposure. The study profiled the T cell repertoires of some 610 subjects by immunosequencing and related them to cytomegalovirus serostatus. A separate validation cohort of 90 to 150 different subjects was used in addition to the roughly 670-subject first cohort. To predict cytomegalovirus infection status, the study combined high-throughput TCR immunosequencing, statistical association of individual TCRs with disease status, and machine learning. A later analysis re-examined previously published TCR beta repertoires from over 500 donors and added high-resolution HLA genotyping to investigate patterns of TCR occurrence. In the later analysis, no new phenotypic data were used to find candidate immune exposures; instead, reliance was placed on TCR beta sequences and their occurrence across donors. In an earlier analysis of a few hundred of the donors, high-throughput TCR beta sequencing was used to judge whether each TCR beta V gene segment behaved as functional or pseudogenic. Donor age, sex, ethnicity and CMV serostatus were collected together with the repertoire data. Genome-wide SNP genotypes for about 65% of the 666 donors were used in a later genetic analysis, which treated that subset as a discovery cohort. All discovery cohort repertoires had been generated on a single sequencing platform. Both class I and class II loci were covered by HLA typing, at four-digit resolution. Typing coverage varied by locus: roughly 629-630 donors for A, B, C, DRB1 and DQB1; more than 500 for DQA1; approximately 570 for DPA1; 400 to 480 for DPB1. Roughly 5 DR-DQ haplotypes were handled as single units for association and clustering, since linkage in the cohort was strong. Among some 410 genotyped donors of the cohort, an average of around 250,000 unique TCR beta nucleotide sequences was sequenced per donor, of which 15% to 20% were non-productive.

From the germline V gene, CDR1 is SGHAT and CDR2 is FQNNGV. The CDR3 contains 12 residues, cysteine and phenylalanine counted. Solely the CDR3 DNA is kept, with 36 bases framed from the first base. The junction carries 8 bases between V and J, which are trimmed by 4 bases and 5 bases respectively. On this clone: It has no known antigen specificity. The input lacks base qualities; no much larger clone sits a single base away.

The paper as a whole reports these results and caveats: The only immune exposure information available for the cohort was CMV serostatus. At a false discovery rate of 0.05, a later analysis linked 16,000 or so TCR beta sequences to specific HLA alleles. In a later analysis, HLA-associated TCR beta chains were found to be more clonally expanded and to have lower generation probabilities than equally common non-associated chains. In a later analysis, the rate of TCR association differed among HLA loci, with DRB1 alleles having the most associated TCRs and HLA-C alleles having the fewest. A later analysis found that most CMV-associated TCR beta chains appeared HLA-restricted, with HLA associations seemingly driven largely by CMV exposure. In a later genetic analysis, a missense DCLRE1C variant was associated with V-gene and J-gene trimming of TCR beta chains, and the association was replicated in an independent cohort. A further reported finding was that TCR beta sequences accurately predicted the HLA-A and HLA-B alleles for most subjects in the first cohort. Roughly uniform sequencing depth across donors was assumed in presence/absence analyses, although this assumption may not hold. In this cohort, only TCR beta chains were sequenced, and detectable features were limited by the absence of alpha or paired-chain data. A later analysis reported that several top co-occurrence clusters appeared linked to parvovirus B19, influenza, CMV and Epstein-Barr virus. Because the 87-base-pair reads could not distinguish some IMGT-functional V segments, including TRBV6-2 and TRBV6-3, those segments were excluded. Broadly in line with IMGT annotations, most TCR beta V segments showed up in productive rearrangements about 90% or about 30% of the time in an earlier analysis of 587 of the donors. Linkage disequilibrium might explain the correlated functional status among segregating V segments, but an unknown experimental factor could not be ruled out. In a later genetic analysis, fewer N-insertions in productive TCRs were reported among donors in an Asian-associated ancestry cluster than the roughly 710-donor mean. A cluster of highly shared sequence variants was judged likely to represent a technical artifact of the sequencing pipeline. The classifier was reported to diagnose cytomegalovirus status with high specificity and sensitivity in both the original and validation cohorts. Three of the identified cytomegalovirus-associated TCR beta chains were confirmed in vitro to be specific for cytomegalovirus antigens. Because counts were too low, roughly 16 rarely observed V segments, including chromosome 9 orphons, were excluded from the earlier analysis of around 590 of the donors. HLA typing was unavailable for some donors at each locus, so association tests used only the typed subset. Strong co-occurrence of HLA alleles, especially DR and DQ, made assigning TCR associations to individual alleles difficult. The authors suggested that the approach could potentially be extended to other disease states and immunological phenotypes. The study listed 150 to 200 TCR beta chains as associated with cytomegalovirus. Across donors, most TCR sequences were observed very rarely, whereas some public TCRs were present in many individuals.

Libraries were made using the immunoSEQ multiplex PCR assay. A mixture of 60 forward primers for TCR Vbeta segments and 13 reverse primers for TCR Jbeta segments was used in the multiplex PCR. Amplification of the CDR3 region of rearranged TCR beta genes was performed with a multiplex PCR assay on genomic DNA. The Illumina HiSeq System was used to sequence the amplified TCR beta libraries as 87-base-pair reads. Under the source paper's analysis protocol: A later analysis tallied roughly 76 million unique TCR beta chains across the approximately 670 repertoires, and 10 million to 11 million of those chains were shared by two or more donors. To remove PCR and sequencing errors, raw reads were error-corrected and collapsed into unique sequences using a nearest-neighbor algorithm that merged closely related sequences. Alignment of CDR3 sequences to IMGT reference sequences was used to assign V, D and J gene segments. For a sequence to be retained, a match of at least six nucleotides was required to both a V gene segment and a J gene segment. A rearrangement was called productive if the CDR3 had no stop codons and remained in frame with V and J, and every other rearrangement was called non-productive. Following IMGT convention, CDR3 was defined as the stretch from the second conserved V-encoded cysteine up to the conserved J-encoded phenylalanine. The earlier analysis of around 640 of the donors excluded sequences that lacked an unambiguous match to a single V gene segment. An earlier analysis of a few hundred of the donors called V segments functional above 56.7% productive rearrangements and segregating when the between-donor standard deviation exceeded 5%. A statistical classification framework was developed to diagnose cytomegalovirus status using the catalog of TCR beta chain sequences. In a later analysis, V and J genes were assigned by comparing TCR nucleotide sequences against IMGT/GENE-DB human TR gene sequences. Using the TCRdist pipeline, a later analysis assigned CDR3 sequences along with most-parsimonious VDJ recombination scenarios. In a later analysis, each TCR beta chain was defined by its CDR3 amino acid sequence together with its V-gene family, and reads lacking a unique V-gene family were excluded. A later analysis removed 592 highly shared, low-generation-probability nucleotide sequences to deal with suspected cross-contamination and a sequencing artifact. For each public chain, a later analysis derived a clonal expansion index from normalized ranks of inferred template counts within each repertoire. In a later analysis, generation probabilities were computed with a VDJ recombination model fitted to out-of-frame rearrangements, and the resulting probabilities were checked against IGoR. A later analysis scored TCR-TCR, TCR-HLA and TCR-CMV co-occurrence with hypergeometric tests, applying a repertoire-size bias correction to TCR pairs. In a later analysis, false discovery rates were estimated by permuting HLA or CMV assignments 20 times. A later analysis grouped co-occurring TCRs with DBSCAN, adding TCRdist sequence similarity when clustering within HLA-allele-positive subsets. For co-occurrence clustering, repertoires with fewer than 30,000 or more than 120,000 public chains were excluded, along with roughly 5 repertoires with anomalous nucleotide sharing. Not all clones reach the TCRdb copy of this immuneACCESS table, which keeps in-frame sequences only. Checked studies attribute under half of the gap to unresolved V genes and leave the rest unexplained. V, J and clone size were drawn from that table, and D and trimming were deduced from the DNA. The sample data list 100,000 or so clones, and approximately 69% of these were observed just once. Together, the top ten hold more than 2.5% of the sample.

The cohort comprised hundreds of healthy bone marrow donors. At the time of sampling, every cohort member was nominally healthy, though immune exposures that went unrecorded were likely present. The donor was CMV seronegative and was included in the group of several hundred seronegative cohort members. Each donor provided a peripheral blood sample, and peripheral blood mononuclear cells were used for TCR beta sequencing. The Qiagen DNeasy Blood Extraction Kit was used to extract genomic DNA from the blood cell samples. The receptor was derived from a man in his thirties or forties in good health and CMV-seronegative. The chain is made from TRBV11-2 and TRBJ1-2; TRBD1 is perhaps the D gene, given 6 matching bases. Sequenced: PBMCs. CDR3 reads: CASSSTGYGYTF. The nucleotides are TGTGCCAGCAGCTCCACAGGGTATGGCTACACCTTC. With the portions outside the CDR3 filled from the reference TRBV11-2 and TRBJ1-2 genes, the complete variable region becomes EAGVAQSPRYKIIEKRQSVAFWCNPISGHATLYWYQQILGQGPKLLIQFQNNGVVDDSQLPKDRFSAERLKGVDSTLKIQPAKLEDSAVYLCASSSTGYGYTFGSGTRLTVV.